This T cell receptor beta chain stems from a study of chemoradiotherapy in HPV16-positive cancers. This CDR3 contains 16 residues. Germline assignment: CDR1 SGHTA and CDR2 FQGNSA. V was clipped by 2 bases and J by 4 bases, with 17 bases between them. The table came from immunoSEQ multiplex PCR; TCRdb's copy has only in-frame clones and leaves some out. The table has 20,000 to 25,000 clones, roughly 90% seen once. The sequence derives from a human donor with HPV-associated anogenital cancer. J is TRBJ1-1 and V is TRBV7-2; D ambiguous. The sequencing used blood, collected from a patient who underwent chemoradiotherapy. The CDR3 region is CASSLTAGTLGTEAFF. The CDR3 region has the DNA TGTGCCAGCAGCTTAACCGCCGGAACCCTGGGCACTGAAGCTTTCTTT.